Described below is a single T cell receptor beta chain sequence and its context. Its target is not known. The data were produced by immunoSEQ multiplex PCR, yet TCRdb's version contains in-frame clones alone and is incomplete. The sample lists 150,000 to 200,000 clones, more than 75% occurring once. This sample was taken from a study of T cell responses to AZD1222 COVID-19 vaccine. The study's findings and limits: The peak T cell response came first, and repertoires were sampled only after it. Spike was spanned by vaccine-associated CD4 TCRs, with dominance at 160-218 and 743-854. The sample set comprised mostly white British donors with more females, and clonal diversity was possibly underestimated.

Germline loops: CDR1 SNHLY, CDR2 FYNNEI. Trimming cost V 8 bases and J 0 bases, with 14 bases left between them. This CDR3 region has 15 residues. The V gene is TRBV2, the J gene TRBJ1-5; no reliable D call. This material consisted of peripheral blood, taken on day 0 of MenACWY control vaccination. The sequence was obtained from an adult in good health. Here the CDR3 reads CASRGRVGSNQPQHF. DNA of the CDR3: TGTGCCAGCCGAGGGAGGGTAGGTAGCAATCAGCCCCAGCATTTT.